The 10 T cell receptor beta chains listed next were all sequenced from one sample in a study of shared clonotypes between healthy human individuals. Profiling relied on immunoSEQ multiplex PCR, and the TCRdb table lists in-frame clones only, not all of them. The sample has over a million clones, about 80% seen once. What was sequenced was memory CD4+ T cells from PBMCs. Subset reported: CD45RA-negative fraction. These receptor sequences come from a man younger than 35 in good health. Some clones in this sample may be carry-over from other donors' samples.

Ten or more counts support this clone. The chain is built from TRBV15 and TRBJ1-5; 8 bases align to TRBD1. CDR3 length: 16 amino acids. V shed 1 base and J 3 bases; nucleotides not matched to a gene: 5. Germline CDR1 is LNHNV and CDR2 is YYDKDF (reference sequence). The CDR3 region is CATSRGDRGDNQPQHF. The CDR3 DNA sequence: TGTGCCACCAGCAGAGGCGACAGGGGAGACAATCAGCCCCAGCATTTT.

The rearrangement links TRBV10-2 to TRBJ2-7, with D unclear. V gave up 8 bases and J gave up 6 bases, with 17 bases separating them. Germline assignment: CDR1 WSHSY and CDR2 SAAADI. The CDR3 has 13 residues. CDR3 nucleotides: TGCGCCAGCTACATAGGTCTAGGAGTCGAGCAGTACTTC. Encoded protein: CASYIGLGVEQYF.

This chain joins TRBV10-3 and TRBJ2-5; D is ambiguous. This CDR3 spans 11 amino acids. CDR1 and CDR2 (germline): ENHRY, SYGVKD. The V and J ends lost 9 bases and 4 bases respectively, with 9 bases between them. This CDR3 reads CAIGPRETQYF. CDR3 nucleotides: TGTGCCATAGGGCCCCGAGAGACCCAGTACTTC.

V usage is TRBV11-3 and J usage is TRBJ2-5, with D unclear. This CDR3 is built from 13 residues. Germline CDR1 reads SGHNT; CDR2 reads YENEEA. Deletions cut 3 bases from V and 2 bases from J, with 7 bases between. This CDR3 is CASSFQAQETQYF. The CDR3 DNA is TGTGCCAGCAGCTTCCAGGCGCAAGAGACCCAGTACTTC.

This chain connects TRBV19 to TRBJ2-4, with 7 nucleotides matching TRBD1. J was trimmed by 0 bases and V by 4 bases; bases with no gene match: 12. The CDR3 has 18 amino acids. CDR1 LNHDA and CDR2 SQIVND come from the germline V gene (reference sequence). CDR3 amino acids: CASSTRLRQGIAKNIQYF. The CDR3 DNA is TGTGCCAGTAGTACCAGGCTACGACAGGGAATAGCCAAAAACATTCAGTACTTC.

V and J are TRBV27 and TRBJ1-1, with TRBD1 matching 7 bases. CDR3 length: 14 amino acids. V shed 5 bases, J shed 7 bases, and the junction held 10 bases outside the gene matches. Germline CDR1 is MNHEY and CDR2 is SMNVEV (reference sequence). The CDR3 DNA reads TGTGCCAGCAGTCCACAGGGGCGGGGGGATGAAGCTTTCTTT. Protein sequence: CASSPQGRGDEAFF.

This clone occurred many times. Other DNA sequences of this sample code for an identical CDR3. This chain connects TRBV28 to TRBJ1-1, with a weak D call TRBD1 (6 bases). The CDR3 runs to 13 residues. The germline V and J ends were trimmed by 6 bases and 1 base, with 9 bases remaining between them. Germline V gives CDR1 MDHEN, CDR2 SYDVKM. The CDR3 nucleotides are TGTGCCAGCAGGCAACAGGGGAACACTGAAGCTTTCTTT. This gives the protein CASRQQGNTEAFF.

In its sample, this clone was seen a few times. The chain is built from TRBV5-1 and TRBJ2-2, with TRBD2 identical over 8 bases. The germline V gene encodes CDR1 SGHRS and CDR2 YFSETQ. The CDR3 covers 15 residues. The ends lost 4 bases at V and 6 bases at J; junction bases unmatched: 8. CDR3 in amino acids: CASSTLVGGAGELFF. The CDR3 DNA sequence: TGCGCCAGCAGCACCCTGGTCGGGGGGGCCGGGGAGCTGTTTTTT.

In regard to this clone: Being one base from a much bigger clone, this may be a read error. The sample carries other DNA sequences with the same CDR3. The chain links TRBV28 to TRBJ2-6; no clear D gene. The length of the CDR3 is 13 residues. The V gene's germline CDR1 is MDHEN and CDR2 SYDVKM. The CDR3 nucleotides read TGTGCCAGCAGTTTACCTGGCGCCAACGTCCTGACTTTC. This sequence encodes CASSLPGANVLTF.

The CDR3 sequence is CATPGELFF. CDR3 bases: TGTGCCACACCCGGGGAGCTGTTTTTT. V usage is TRBV6-6 and J usage is TRBJ2-2, with no clear D. This CDR3 is 9 amino acids long. Per the germline V gene, CDR1 is MNHNY and CDR2 is SVGAGI (reference sequence). V was cut by 10 bases and J by 6 bases, with 3 bases left in between.